This T cell receptor beta chain originates from a study of blood T cells in healthy people across ages. General study results and limits: A roughly linear age-dependent decrease characterized TCR beta diversity per million T cells. Using unsorted PBMCs precluded a conclusive naive versus antigen-experienced comparison.

In regard to this clonotype: Its antigen remains unknown.

Alongside a J-beta primer mix, a sample-barcoded 5' primer served in a second PCR lasting roughly 7 to 11 cycles. TCRdb re-called the 5' RACE reads through MiXCR, storing one row per CDR3 protein. The table records about 730,000 distinct CDR3 sequences, around 46% of them present only once. Germline CDR1 KGHSH, CDR2 LQKENI. V was pared by 0 bases and J by 8 bases, with 20 bases between. CDR3 length: 17 residues. The J gene is TRBJ2-1, the V gene TRBV18; D call uncertain. The sequencing sample was made of blood. The receptor's source is a woman aged 55-69 years in good health. CDR3 region: CASSPPTALASFHEQFF. The DNA of the CDR3 is TGTGCCAGCTCACCACCCACAGCCCTCGCCTCTTTTCATGAGCAGTTCTTC. Looking up the rest from reference TRBV18 and TRBJ2-1 gives the full variable domain: NAGVMQNPRHLVRRRGQEARLRCSPMKGHSHVYWYRQLPEEGLKFMVYLQKENIIDESGMPKERFSAEFPKEGPSILRIQQVVRGDSAAYFCASSPPTALASFHEQFFGPGTRLTVL.